The next 6 T cell receptor beta chains were all read from a single sample in a study of T cells in Graves' hyperthyroidism and ophthalmopathy. Amplified TCR beta CDR3 regions came from RNA transcripts. When the TCR CDR3 underwent first-round RT-PCR, the HTBI primer set was used. In TCRdb, the multiplex PCR reads were re-called with MiXCR into one record per CDR3 protein. The data hold 450,000 to 500,000 distinct CDR3 sequences, with 20% to 25% observed a single time. The sequenced sample was blood. These receptors all stem from a woman between 70 and 85 years old with Graves' ophthalmopathy.

The V call is TRBV20-1, the J call TRBJ2-2, with D unresolved. The V gene's germline CDR1 is DFQATT and CDR2 SNEGSKA (reference sequence). The germline V and J ends were trimmed by 1 base and 2 bases, with 8 bases remaining between them. This CDR3 is 14 amino acids long. CDR3 residues: CSARGGPNTGELFF. The CDR3, as DNA: TGCAGTGCTAGAGGCGGCCCCAACACCGGGGAGCTGTTTTTT.

The chain has TRBV7-2 and TRBJ2-3; 11 bases are shared with TRBD2. The ends lost 0 bases at V and 0 bases at J; junction bases unmatched: 5. The CDR3 runs to 18 residues. Germline lookup yields CDR1 SGHTA and CDR2 FQGNSA. The CDR3 DNA follows: TGTGCCAGCAGCTTAGCCGGGACTAGCGGTACTAGCACAGATACGCAGTATTTT. Its protein product is CASSLAGTSGTSTDTQYF.

This clonotype was recorded many times. The chain is built from TRBV6-2 or TRBV6-3 and TRBJ2-5; 9 bases line up with TRBD1. With 7 bases clipped from V and 2 bases from J, the junction kept 8 bases outside the gene matches. CDR3 size: 15 residues. Germline lookup yields CDR1 MNHEY and CDR2 SVGEGT. This CDR3 reads CASTLDRGLQETQYF. DNA for the CDR3: TGTGCCAGCACCTTGGACAGGGGATTACAAGAGACCCAGTACTTC.

The V gene is TRBV7-9, the J gene TRBJ1-1; tentative D call: TRBD1 (5 bases). Germline CDR1 and CDR2: SEHNR and FQNEAQ (reference sequence). Trimming took 1 base from V and 2 from J, leaving 11 bases between them. The CDR3 contains 15 residues. The CDR3 sequence: CASSLVWGGNTEAFF. CDR3 coding DNA: TGTGCCAGCAGCTTAGTTTGGGGGGGTAACACTGAAGCTTTCTTT.

The chain combines TRBV9 with TRBJ1-2; TRBD1 is a possible D gene (5 bases). Per the germline V gene, CDR1 is SGDLS and CDR2 is YYNGEE. V was clipped by 1 base and J by 2 bases, with 9 bases between them. There are 14 residues in the CDR3. The CDR3 nucleotides are TGTGCCAGCAGCGTAAACGGGGACAACTATGGCTACACCTTC. It codes for CASSVNGDNYGYTF. Supplemented by reference TRBV9 and TRBJ1-2, the full variable domain reads DSGVTQTPKHLITATGQRVTLRCSPRSGDLSVYWYQQSLDQGLQFLIQYYNGEERAKGNILERFSAQQFPDLHSELNLSSLELGDSALYFCASSVNGDNYGYTFGSGTRLTVV.

This clonotype was recorded a few times. The gene calls are TRBV20-1 and TRBJ2-5; TRBD2 aligns across 11 bases. After removal of 3 bases from V and 1 base from J, the junction contained 1 base not matched to a gene. Looked up from germline, CDR1 is DFQATT and CDR2 is SNEGSKA (reference sequence). The CDR3 has 14 amino acids. CDR3 sequence reads: CSARGTSGQETQYF. The CDR3 DNA is TGCAGTGCTAGGGGGACTAGCGGCCAAGAGACCCAGTACTTC.